This passage covers 22 T cell receptor beta chains from one sample sequenced in a study of radiation and T cells in renal cell carcinoma. Time point in this sample: baseline pretreatment blood. Noted treatment: 15 Gy SBRT to primary tumor, nephrectomy 4 weeks later. Data came from immunoSEQ multiplex PCR; TCRdb stores just in-frame clones and leaves some out. The sample holds about 150,000 clones, 88% seen once. The starting material was blood, obtained from a patient whose treatment included radiotherapy and nephrectomy. These receptor sequences come from a woman between 70 and 85 years old with renal cell carcinoma.

This chain joins TRBV7-2 and TRBJ1-2, with D uncertain. The CDR3 totals 13 residues. Trimming cost V 0 bases and J 8 bases, with 10 bases left between them. Germline loops: CDR1 SGHTA, CDR2 FQGNSA. CDR3 in amino acids: CASSLANGYGYTF. The CDR3 bases are TGTGCCAGCAGCTTAGCCAACGGGTACGGCTACACCTTC.

CDR3 nucleotide sequence: TGTGCCAGCAGCTTAGTACAGGTGGGCTCCTACAATGAGCAGTTCTTC. Translated: CASSLVQVGSYNEQFF. This rearrangement joins TRBV7-8 to TRBJ2-1; tentatively, D is TRBD1 (5 bases). Trimming took off 1 base at V and 0 bases at J, with 10 bases between the two ends. This CDR3 is built from 16 residues. Germline-derived CDR1 and CDR2 are SGHVS and FQNEAQ.

This rearrangement joins TRBV2 to TRBJ1-3; D not resolved. The germline V gene encodes CDR1 SNHLY and CDR2 FYNNEI. V lost 2 bases to trimming and J lost 7 bases, with 6 bases between them. The length of the CDR3 is 12 residues. CDR3 residues: CASSEIRNTIYF. CDR3 nucleotide sequence: TGTGCCAGCAGTGAAATCAGGAACACCATATATTTT. The variable domain in full, completed from reference TRBV2 and TRBJ1-3, reads EPEVTQTPSHQVTQMGQEVILRCVPISNHLYFYWYRQILGQKVEFLVSFYNNEISEKSEIFDDQFSVERPDGSNFTLKIRSTKLEDSAMYFCASSEIRNTIYFGEGSWLTVV.

This clone was detected only once. This sequence joins TRBV6-1 and TRBJ1-1; D not certain. There are 12 residues in the CDR3. The V end was cut by 2 bases, the J end by 4 bases, with 5 bases between. The germline V gene has CDR1 MNHNS and CDR2 SASEGT. The CDR3 DNA reads as TGTGCCAGCAGTGAACGGGGCACTGAAGCTTTCTTT. This translates into CASSERGTEAFF.

This chain uses TRBV9 with TRBJ1-6; D unresolved. Between the trimmed V and J ends, which lost 4 bases and 9 bases, there was a span of 8 bases. CDR3 size: 12 residues. Germline assignment: CDR1 SGDLS and CDR2 YYNGEE. CDR3 amino acids: CASSSGVSPLHF. DNA of the CDR3: TGTGCCAGCAGCTCAGGAGTTTCACCCCTCCACTTT.

The chain links TRBV5-1 to TRBJ1-2, with D unclear. Germline CDR1 and CDR2: SGHRS and YFSETQ. Trimming stripped 1 base from V and 1 base from J, with 5 bases between. The CDR3 loop spans 13 amino acids. CDR3: CASSLHGNYGYTF. CDR3 bases: TGCGCCAGCAGCTTGCACGGTAACTATGGCTACACCTTC.

This chain uses TRBV5-1 with TRBJ1-1, with 9 bases fitting TRBD1. Germline V gene lookup returns CDR1 SGHRS and CDR2 YFSETQ. This CDR3 spans 16 amino acids. V gave up 0 bases and J gave up 4 bases; unmatched junction bases: 7. CDR3 region: CASSLGTGVGGTEAFF. The CDR3 nucleotides are TGCGCCAGCAGCTTGGGGACAGGGGTCGGTGGCACTGAAGCTTTCTTT.

The chain uses TRBV6-5 and TRBJ1-5, with D maybe TRBD1 (5 bases). V shed 0 bases and J shed 5 bases, with 8 bases lying between them. The CDR3 sequence is 14 residues long. Germline V gives CDR1 MNHEY, CDR2 SVGAGI. The CDR3 reads CASSYSGGDQPQHF. In DNA form, the CDR3 reads TGTGCCAGCAGTTACTCCGGGGGGGATCAGCCCCAGCATTTT.

V is TRBV7-2 and J is TRBJ1-2; D unclear. Germline CDR1 reads SGHTA; CDR2 reads FQGNSA. The CDR3 contains 12 residues. Trimming removed 3 bases from V and 4 bases from J, with 6 bases in between. The CDR3 nucleotides are TGTGCCAGCAGCTTCCCGCTCTATGGCTACACCTTC. Its translation: CASSFPLYGYTF.

The chain carries TRBV19 and TRBJ2-5, with TRBD2 matching 8 bases. The CDR3 has 17 residues. V lost 4 bases to trimming and J lost 5 bases; unmatched junction nucleotides: 15. CDR1 and CDR2 from the germline V gene are LNHDA and SQIVND (reference sequence). The CDR3 coding sequence is TGTGCCAGTAGTACCCTCCCCACCGGGGGGGGCCGGGAGACCCAGTACTTC. Protein sequence: CASSTLPTGGGRETQYF.

The V and J genes are TRBV30 and TRBJ2-2, with 11 positions matching TRBD2. Looked up from germline, CDR1 is GTSNPN and CDR2 is SVGIG (reference sequence). V lost 1 base, J lost 7 bases, and 8 bases stayed unmatched. This CDR3 is built from 16 residues. In nucleotides, the CDR3 is TGTGCCTGGAGTGAACTAGCGGGGGCGATCGGCGGGGAGCTGTTTTTT. It specifies CAWSELAGAIGGELFF.

This clone was found a few times. The gene calls are TRBV5-5 and TRBJ1-1; TRBD1 matches at 11 bases. CDR1 is SGHKS and CDR2 is YYEKEE in the germline V gene (reference sequence). With V trimmed by 0 bases and J by 4 bases, 2 bases remained unmatched. CDR3 length: 15 amino acids. The CDR3 DNA reads TGTGCCAGCAGCTTGGCAGGGACAGGGGGCACTGAAGCTTTCTTT. Its protein product is CASSLAGTGGTEAFF.

The chain recombines TRBV13 with TRBJ1-1, with D possibly TRBD1 on 5 matching bases. The CDR3 length is 14 residues. The germline V and J ends were trimmed by 3 bases and 5 bases, with 13 bases remaining between them. CDR1 and CDR2 from the germline V gene are PRHDT and FYEKMQ (reference sequence). The CDR3 DNA reads as TGTGCCAGCAGCTTTTTTAAGGGGTGGACTGAAGCTTTCTTT. Encoded protein: CASSFFKGWTEAFF.

This clone turned up a few times. This chain links TRBV6-1 with TRBJ1-5; D is undetermined. CDR3 length: 15 amino acids. CDR1 and CDR2 (germline): MNHNS, SASEGT. V gave up 9 bases and J gave up 0 bases, with 15 bases separating them. The CDR3 here is CASVRVADSNQPQHF. Here the CDR3 DNA reads TGTGCCAGTGTTCGAGTCGCTGATAGCAATCAGCCCCAGCATTTT.

This chain joins TRBV11-2 and TRBJ2-5, with D perhaps TRBD2 (5 bases). Germline assignment: CDR1 SGHAT and CDR2 FQNNGV. V shed 3 bases and J shed 6 bases, with 8 bases lying between them. The CDR3 totals 12 residues. The CDR3 loop reads CASSFGGQTQYF. The CDR3, as DNA: TGTGCCAGCAGCTTCGGCGGGCAGACCCAGTACTTC.

This rearrangement joins TRBV19 to TRBJ2-7; 9 bases are shared with TRBD1. CDR3 size: 15 residues. Per the germline V gene, CDR1 is LNHDA and CDR2 is SQIVND (reference sequence). V lost 5 bases to trimming and J lost 1 base; unmatched junction nucleotides: 6. CDR3 DNA: TGTGCCAGTAGTCGCACGACAGGGGGTTCCTACGAGCAGTACTTC. The encoded protein is CASSRTTGGSYEQYF.

The chain employs TRBV9 and TRBJ2-1, with a tentative D call TRBD1 (6 bases). The V end was cut by 0 bases, the J end by 6 bases, with 10 bases between. This CDR3 comprises 14 residues. Germline V CDR1 and CDR2: SGDLS, YYNGEE. The CDR3 region is CASSVETGSNEQFF. The CDR3 DNA sequence: TGTGCCAGCAGCGTAGAAACAGGGTCCAATGAGCAGTTCTTC. The variable domain in full, completed from reference TRBV9 and TRBJ2-1, reads DSGVTQTPKHLITATGQRVTLRCSPRSGDLSVYWYQQSLDQGLQFLIQYYNGEERAKGNILERFSAQQFPDLHSELNLSSLELGDSALYFCASSVETGSNEQFFGPGTRLTVL.

The CDR3 protein is CSVGQADGYTF. CDR3 nucleotides: TGCAGCGTTGGACAGGCCGATGGCTACACCTTC. This sequence joins TRBV29-1 and TRBJ1-2; possible D gene TRBD1, 6 bases. V was pared by 4 bases and J by 6 bases, with 9 bases between. CDR3 size: 11 residues. The germline CDR1 and CDR2 sequences are SQVTM and ANQGSEA.

This clone was counted only a few times. The same CDR3 can be traced to other DNA sequences in this sample. The chain joins TRBV29-1 to TRBJ1-5; D is perhaps TRBD1 (6 bases). V lost 6 bases and J lost 4, with 13 bases in between. This CDR3 has 13 residues. Germline values: CDR1 SQVTM, CDR2 ANQGSEA. CDR3 sequence (DNA): TGCAGCGTGGGCGGAGGGGGGAATCAGCCCCAGCATTTT. Translation gives CSVGGGGNQPQHF.

V gene TRBV6-5 combines with J gene TRBJ2-7, with D unclear. This CDR3 is built from 13 residues. V was pared by 6 bases and J by 0 bases, with 9 bases between. Germline-derived CDR1 and CDR2 are MNHEY and SVGAGI. The CDR3 bases are TGTGCCAGCAGACAAGCCACCTCCTACGAGCAGTACTTC. This sequence encodes CASRQATSYEQYF.

The genes are TRBV7-6 and TRBJ1-3; TRBD1 agrees at 7 bases. The CDR3 runs 17 residues. The germline gives CDR1 SGHVS, CDR2 FNYEAQ. Trimming cost V 4 bases and J 0 bases; bases outside gene matches: 9. CDR3 DNA sequence: TGTGCCAGCAGCTCCGGACAGGACGGGATCTCTGGAAACACCATATATTTT. Translated: CASSSGQDGISGNTIYF.

DNA of the CDR3: TGTGCCAGCAGCCAAGCCGGGACAGGGGGTTACAATGAGCAGTTCTTC. This sequence encodes CASSQAGTGGYNEQFF. V and J are TRBV4-2 and TRBJ2-1; 11 bases align to TRBD1. Trimming took 1 base from V and 4 from J; bases not matched to a gene: 3. Per the germline V gene, CDR1 is LGHNA and CDR2 is YNFKEQ. The CDR3 covers 16 residues.